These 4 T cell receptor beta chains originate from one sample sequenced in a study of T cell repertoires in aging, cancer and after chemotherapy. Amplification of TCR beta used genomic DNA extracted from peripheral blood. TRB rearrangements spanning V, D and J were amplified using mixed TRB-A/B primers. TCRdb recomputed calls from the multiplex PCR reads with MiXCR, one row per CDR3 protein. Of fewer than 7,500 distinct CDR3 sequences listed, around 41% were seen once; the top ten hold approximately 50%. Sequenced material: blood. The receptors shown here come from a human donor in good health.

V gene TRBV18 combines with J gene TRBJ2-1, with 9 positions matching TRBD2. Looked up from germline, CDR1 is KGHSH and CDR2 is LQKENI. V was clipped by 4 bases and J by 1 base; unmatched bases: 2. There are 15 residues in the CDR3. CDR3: CASSRREGSYNEQFF. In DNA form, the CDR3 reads TGTGCCAGCTCACGGCGGGAGGGTTCCTACAATGAGCAGTTCTTC. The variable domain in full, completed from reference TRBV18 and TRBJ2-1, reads NAGVMQNPRHLVRRRGQEARLRCSPMKGHSHVYWYRQLPEEGLKFMVYLQKENIIDESGMPKERFSAEFPKEGPSILRIQQVVRGDSAAYFCASSRREGSYNEQFFGPGTRLTVL.

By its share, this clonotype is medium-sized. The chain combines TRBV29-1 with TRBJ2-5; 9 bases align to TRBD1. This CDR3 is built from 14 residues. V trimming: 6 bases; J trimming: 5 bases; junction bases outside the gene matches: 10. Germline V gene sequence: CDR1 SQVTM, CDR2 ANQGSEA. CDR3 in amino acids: CSVRAGTGRETQYF. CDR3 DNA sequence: TGCAGCGTACGTGCCGGGACAGGGAGGGAGACCCAGTACTTC.

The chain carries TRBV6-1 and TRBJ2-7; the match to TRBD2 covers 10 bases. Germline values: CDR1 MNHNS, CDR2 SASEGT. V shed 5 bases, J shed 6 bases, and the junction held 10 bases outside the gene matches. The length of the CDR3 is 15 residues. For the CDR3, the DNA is TGTGCCAGCAGTCCAAAGACTAGCGGGTCGATCGAGCAGTACTTC. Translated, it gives CASSPKTSGSIEQYF.

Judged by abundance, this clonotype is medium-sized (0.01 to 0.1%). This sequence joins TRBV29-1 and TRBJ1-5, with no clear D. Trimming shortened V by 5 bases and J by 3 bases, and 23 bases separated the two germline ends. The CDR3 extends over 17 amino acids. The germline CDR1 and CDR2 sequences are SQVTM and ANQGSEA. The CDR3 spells CSVRRPKVRIFNQPQHF. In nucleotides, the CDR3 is TGCAGCGTTCGGCGGCCCAAGGTTAGGATCTTCAATCAGCCCCAGCATTTT.